Listed here are 12 T cell receptor beta chains from one sample, sequenced in a study of identical twins. A single record per CDR3 protein comes from TCRdb applying MiXCR to the 5' RACE reads. Counted here are 1.5 million to 2 million distinct CDR3 sequences, 32% occurring once; the ten biggest clones make up less than 0.35%. Source material: cord blood. Every receptor here comes from a newborn girl in good health.

Turning to this clonotype: The conserved phenylalanine or tryptophan normally closing the CDR3 is absent here, so this likely arose from a read error. The chain employs TRBV7-2 and TRBJ2-7, with 10 bases matching TRBD2. CDR1 SGHTA and CDR2 FQGNSA come from the germline V gene. Trimming at V came to 1 base and at J to 6 bases, leaving 9 bases not matched to a gene. The CDR3 spans 16 residues. The DNA of the CDR3 is TGTGCCAGCAGCTTAGTGGCGGCTAGCGGGGGTCTCGAGCAGTACCTC. Its protein product is CASSLVAASGGLEQYL.

The table lists this clonotype with a few counts. This chain joins TRBV3-1 and TRBJ2-1; 11 bases line up with TRBD2. Germline CDR1 and CDR2: LGHDT and YNNKEL (reference sequence). The CDR3 is 17 residues long. Unmatched junction bases numbered 5, after V lost 4 bases and J lost 0 bases. The CDR3, as DNA: TGTGCCAGCAGCCTCCGACTAGCGGGACCCTCCTACAATGAGCAGTTCTTC. Translating gives CASSLRLAGPSYNEQFF.

The genes are TRBV7-2 and TRBJ2-7, with 7 bases fitting TRBD2. CDR1 and CDR2 from the germline V gene are SGHTA and FQGNSA. The CDR3 is made up of 16 amino acids. V trimming: 5 bases; J trimming: 4 bases; junction bases outside the gene matches: 14. For the CDR3, the DNA is TGTGCCAGCAGCATGGTTCGCGCGGGGAGGGGATACGAGCAGTACTTC. It specifies CASSMVRAGRGYEQYF.

This clonotype was counted only a few times. V usage is TRBV7-2 and J usage is TRBJ2-5; weak D call: TRBD2 (6 bases). Per the germline V gene, CDR1 is SGHTA and CDR2 is FQGNSA. The CDR3 is 16 amino acids. V was trimmed by 2 bases and J by 2 bases, leaving 15 bases between them. CDR3 region: CASSLRPTRKQETQYF. The CDR3 nucleotides read TGTGCCAGCAGCTTAAGACCGACTAGAAAACAAGAGACCCAGTACTTC.

Comment on this clonotype: At one boundary the junction diverges from the germline segment, which might be a read error. V usage is TRBV5-1 and J usage is TRBJ2-1; 15 bases align to TRBD2. The CDR3 is made up of 17 amino acids. Germline values: CDR1 SGHRS, CDR2 YFSETQ. CDR3 sequence reads: CASSLGLAGGGYNGQFF. DNA of the CDR3: TGCGCCAGCAGCCTAGGACTAGCGGGAGGGGGATACAATGGGCAGTTCTTC.

This clonotype was seen many times. The chain combines TRBV20-1 with TRBJ2-7; the D gene could be TRBD1 or TRBD2 (5 bases each). Germline V lookup: CDR1 DFQATT, CDR2 SNEGSKA (reference sequence). This CDR3 comprises 13 residues. Trimming took off 3 bases at V and 1 base at J, with 10 bases between the two ends. The CDR3 DNA follows: TGCAGTGCTAGGCTAGAGGGGTCCTACGAGCAGTACTTC. Translation gives CSARLEGSYEQYF.

This clonotype was seen a handful of times. The J gene is TRBJ2-1, the V gene TRBV7-9; D gene ambiguous. This CDR3 region has 12 residues. Germline assignment: CDR1 SEHNR and CDR2 FQNEAQ (reference sequence). The germline V and J ends were trimmed by 1 base and 12 bases, with 10 bases remaining between them. CDR3 in amino acids: CASSLGVVGQFF. CDR3 DNA: TGTGCCAGCAGCTTAGGAGTGGTCGGGCAGTTCTTC.

In this sample, this clonotype turned up many times. The chain has TRBV27 and TRBJ2-7, with 10 positions matching TRBD2. CDR3 length: 15 amino acids. The V and J ends lost 6 bases and 3 bases, in that order; junction bases with no gene match: 8. Germline V lookup: CDR1 MNHEY, CDR2 SMNVEV (reference sequence). CDR3 nucleotides: TGTGCCAGCAGGCTTTCGGGACTAGCGAACTACGAGCAGTACTTC. This codes for CASRLSGLANYEQYF.

The rearrangement joins TRBV12-3 or TRBV12-4 to TRBJ2-1; D remains ambiguous. The V and J ends lost 0 bases and 9 bases respectively, with 9 bases between them. This CDR3 comprises 13 residues. The CDR3 sequence: CASSLAEEAEQFF. CDR3 bases: TGTGCCAGCAGTTTAGCCGAAGAGGCTGAGCAGTTCTTC.

The V and J genes are TRBV25-1 and TRBJ1-1; D unclear. V shed 3 bases and J shed 6 bases, with 5 bases lying between them. The germline V gene encodes CDR1 MGHDK and CDR2 SYGVNS. The CDR3 is 11 amino acids. Here the CDR3 reads CASSEGSEAFF. CDR3 nucleotides: TGTGCCAGCAGTGAGGGCTCTGAAGCTTTCTTT.

The gene calls are TRBV12-3 or TRBV12-4 and TRBJ1-1; no reliable D call. The ends were cut back, 6 bases at V and 1 base at J, with 15 bases in the middle. The CDR3 has 15 residues. The CDR3 nucleotides read TGTGCCAGCAGAGCGTCCAGCGACACGAACACTGAAGCTTTCTTT. Its protein is CASRASSDTNTEAFF.

This clonotype was seen a single time. The chain uses TRBV12-3 or TRBV12-4 and TRBJ2-3; 9 nucleotides line up with TRBD2. The CDR3 has 18 residues. The ends lost 6 bases at V and 0 bases at J; junction bases unmatched: 13. Written as DNA, the CDR3 is TGTGCCAGCAGCCTTGGACTAGCGCGGACTCCAAGCACAGATACGCAGTATTTT. Encoded protein: CASSLGLARTPSTDTQYF.